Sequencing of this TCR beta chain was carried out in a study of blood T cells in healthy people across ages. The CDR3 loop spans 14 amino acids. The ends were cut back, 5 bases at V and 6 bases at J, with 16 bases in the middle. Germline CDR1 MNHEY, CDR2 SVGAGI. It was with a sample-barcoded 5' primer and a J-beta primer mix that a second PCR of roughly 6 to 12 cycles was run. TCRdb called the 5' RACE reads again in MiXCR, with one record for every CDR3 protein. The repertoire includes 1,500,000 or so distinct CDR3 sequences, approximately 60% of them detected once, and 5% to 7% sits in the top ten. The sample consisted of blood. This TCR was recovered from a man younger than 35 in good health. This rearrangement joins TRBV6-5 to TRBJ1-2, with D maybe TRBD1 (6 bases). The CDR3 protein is CASSSQDRTNGYTF. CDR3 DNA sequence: TGTGCCAGCAGTAGCCAAGACAGGACAAATGGCTACACCTTC.